This T cell receptor (beta chain) was recovered during a study of T cells in Graves' hyperthyroidism and ophthalmopathy. The wider study: Blood was drawn when the patient was first diagnosed and still untreated.

The investigators amplified TCR beta CDR3 regions from RNA transcripts. First-round RT-PCR of the TCR CDR3 relied on the HTBI primer set. TCRdb re-analysed the multiplex PCR reads in MiXCR, keeping a single row per CDR3 protein. This repertoire shows approximately 720,000 distinct CDR3 sequences, around 19% found once; its top ten account for around 17%. From germline, CDR1 is SNHLY and CDR2 FYNNEI. Unmatched junction bases numbered 3, after V lost 0 bases and J lost 7 bases. The CDR3 is made up of 15 amino acids. Points from the study as a whole: Model output signaled ophthalmopathy a median around 5.9 months ahead of onset.

In the case of this clonotype: Antigen specificity is unknown.

The study excluded patients with uncontrolled infection, other autoimmune disease, pregnancy or lactation. From more than 9.5 ml of fresh peripheral blood, PBMCs were isolated. The gene calls are TRBV2 and TRBJ1-5, with 10 bases that match TRBD1. Sequenced: blood. This sequence originates from a woman aged 45-60 years with Graves' hyperthyroidism that later progressed to Graves' ophthalmopathy. CDR3 DNA: TGTGCCAGCAGTGAAGCGGGGACAGGGGTCCAGCCCCAGCATTTT. Amino acids: CASSEAGTGVQPQHF. Drawing the rest from reference TRBV2 and TRBJ1-5, the complete variable domain is EPEVTQTPSHQVTQMGQEVILRCVPISNHLYFYWYRQILGQKVEFLVSFYNNEISEKSEIFDDQFSVERPDGSNFTLKIRSTKLEDSAMYFCASSEAGTGVQPQHFGDGTRLSIL.